The sequence of this T cell receptor (beta chain) was determined in a study of blood T cell repertoires in COVID-19. In the study overall: Samples came from the United States, Italy and Spain, spanning acute and convalescent COVID-19. T cells, B-cell-depleted T cells, or PBMCs supplied cDNA or gDNA.

Only in-frame clones appear in the TCRdb table, and some are missing; sequencing was by immunoSEQ multiplex PCR. The table lists 40,000 to 50,000 clones, around nine tenths of them singletons. Germline CDR1 SGDLS, CDR2 YYNGEE. CDR3 length: 13 residues. V gave up 3 bases and J gave up 0 bases, with 6 bases separating them. The clonotype comes from a human donor in a cohort sampled during active COVID-19. The chain carries TRBV9 and TRBJ1-1; D is ambiguous. The source material was peripheral blood. The CDR3 coding sequence is TGTGCCAGCAGCGGATACATGAACACTGAAGCTTTCTTT. This codes for CASSGYMNTEAFF.